The sequence of this T cell receptor (beta chain) was determined in a study of regulatory T cells in long-lasting Graves disease. CDR3 length equals 15 residues. With iRepertoire HTBI primers and Arm-PCR of CDR3 regions, TCR beta libraries were built. From the multiplex PCR reads, TCRdb called clonotypes with MiXCR, one entry per CDR3 protein. The sample shows about 350,000 distinct CDR3 sequences, roughly 17% of them seen only once. The time point was: newly diagnosed GD, antithyroid drugs for less than 3 months. Extracted PBMC RNA gave rise to the TCR library. The same data also contributed to another study, on T cells in Graves' hyperthyroidism and ophthalmopathy.

Sequenced material: peripheral blood mononuclear cells (PBMCs), taken at new diagnosis, from a patient treated with antithyroid drugs. The origin of this receptor is a man in his forties with Graves disease. This chain joins TRBV3-2 and TRBJ2-1; the table's D call TRBD1 went unverified against the DNA. TRBV3-2 corresponds to a pseudogene. The CDR3 spells CASSQAPTEYNEQFF. The CDR3 DNA reads as TGTGCCAGCAGCCAAGCCCCGACAGAGTACAATGAGCAGTTCTTC.